This record covers a single T cell receptor (beta chain). What it binds is not known. This specimen comes from a study of monozygotic twins with inflammatory bowel disease. Study results and limitations: Repertoire similarity was not found to differ between concordant and discordant twins, possibly from limited power. Subtypes among T cells remained indistinguishable.

Germline CDR1 reads MGHRA; CDR2 reads YSYEKL. The CDR3 has 19 residues. Template switching added UMIs carrying a 6-nucleotide sample barcode. Using the 5' RACE reads, TCRdb records one entry per CDR3 protein without DNA. Its table records some 170,000 distinct CDR3 sequences. This chain connects TRBV4-1 to TRBJ2-5; with no DNA, the TCRdb D assignment of TRBD2 cannot be verified. The clonotype was recovered from a human donor with ulcerative colitis or Crohn's disease, or a healthy co-twin of an affected twin (not recorded which). Sequenced sample: blood. The CDR3 spells CASSQDFGRESIVGETQYF.